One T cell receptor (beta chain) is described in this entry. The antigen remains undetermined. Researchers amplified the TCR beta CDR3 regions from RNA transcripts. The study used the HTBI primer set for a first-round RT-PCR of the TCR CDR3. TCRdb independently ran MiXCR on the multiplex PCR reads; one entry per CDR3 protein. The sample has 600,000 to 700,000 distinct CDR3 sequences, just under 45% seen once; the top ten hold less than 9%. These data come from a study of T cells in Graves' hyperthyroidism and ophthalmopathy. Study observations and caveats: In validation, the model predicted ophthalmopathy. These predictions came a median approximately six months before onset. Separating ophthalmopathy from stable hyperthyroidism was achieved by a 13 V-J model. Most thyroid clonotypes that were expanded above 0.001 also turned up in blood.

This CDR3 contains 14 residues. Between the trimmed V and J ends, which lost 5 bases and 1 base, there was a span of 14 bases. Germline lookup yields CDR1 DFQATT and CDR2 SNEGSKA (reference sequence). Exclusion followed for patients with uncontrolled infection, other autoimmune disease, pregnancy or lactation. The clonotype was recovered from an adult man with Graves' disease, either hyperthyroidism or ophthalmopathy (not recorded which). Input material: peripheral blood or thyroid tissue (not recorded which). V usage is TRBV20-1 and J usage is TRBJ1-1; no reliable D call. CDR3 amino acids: CSAGPSTENTEAFF. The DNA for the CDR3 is TGCAGTGCTGGCCCCTCTACAGAGAACACTGAAGCTTTCTTT.